The present entry profiles one T cell receptor (beta chain) with its context. This CDR3 contains 14 residues. Germline CDR1 is SGHRS and CDR2 is YFSETQ. With V trimmed by 4 bases and J by 8 bases, 9 bases remained unmatched. Repertoires were generated with immunoSEQ multiplex PCR, while TCRdb's copy carries only in-frame clones and drops some. The sample yields about 140,000 clones, about three quarters seen once. This record belongs to a study of blood T cell repertoires in COVID-19. Whole-study context: Sources were T cells, B-cell-depleted T cells, or PBMCs; the material itself was cDNA or gDNA.

This sequence joins TRBV5-1 and TRBJ1-2; TRBD1 matches 9 bases. The sequence derives from a woman aged 45-65 years who had recovered from COVID-19. Sequencing was carried out using PBMCs or T cells enriched from blood (not recorded which). The DNA for the CDR3 is TGCGCCAGCAGCAAGGACAGGGGCGGGGAGGGCTACACCTTC. Protein product: CASSKDRGGEGYTF.